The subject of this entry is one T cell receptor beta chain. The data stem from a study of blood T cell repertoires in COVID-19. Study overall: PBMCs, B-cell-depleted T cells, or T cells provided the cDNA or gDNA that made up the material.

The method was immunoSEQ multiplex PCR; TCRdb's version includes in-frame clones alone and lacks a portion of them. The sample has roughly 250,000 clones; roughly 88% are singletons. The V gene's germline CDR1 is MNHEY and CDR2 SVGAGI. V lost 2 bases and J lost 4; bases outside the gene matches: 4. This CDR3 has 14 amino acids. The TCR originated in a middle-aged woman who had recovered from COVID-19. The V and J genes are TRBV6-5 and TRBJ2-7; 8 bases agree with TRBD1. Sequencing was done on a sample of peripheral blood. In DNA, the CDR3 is TGTGCCAGCAGTTACCGGGACAGGCCTTACGAGCAGTACTTC. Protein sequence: CASSYRDRPYEQYF.